Described below is a single T cell receptor beta chain sequence and its context. Per the authors' pipeline: Reference gene primer amplification gave nucleated cell count estimates. Using immunoSEQ multiplex PCR, the repertoire was profiled, and TCRdb retains in-frame clones only, with some absent. V and J calls and clone size are copied from that table; D and trimming were computed from the DNA. Found here are more than 95,000 clones, 88% of them singletons; the top ten hold over 1.5%. The sample belongs to a study of blood T cell repertoires in COVID-19. About the study: T cells, B-cell-depleted T cells, or PBMCs supplied cDNA or gDNA.

Material: peripheral blood. The clonotype originates from a human donor in a cohort sampled during active COVID-19.

CDR3 DNA: TGTGCCAGTAGTACCGGGACAGGTACCTACGAGCAGTACTTC. Amino acid sequence: CASSTGTGTYEQYF. V is TRBV19 and J is TRBJ2-7; TRBD1 matches at 8 bases. The J segment lost 2 bases and the V segment lost 4 bases, leaving 4 bases of the junction unmatched. This CDR3 is 14 amino acids long. The germline V gene encodes CDR1 LNHDA and CDR2 SQIVND (reference sequence).